This is a list of T cell receptor beta chains from one sample in a study of blood T cell repertoires in COVID-19. Measured with immunoSEQ multiplex PCR; TCRdb has only the in-frame clones, and not every one. The data contain 150,000 to 200,000 clones, about 83% of them seen just once; the ten biggest clones take up 7% to 9%. Sequencing was carried out using peripheral blood. All receptors come from a man aged 55 to 70 with acute or convalescent COVID-19. Each CDR3 is given with its conserved first and last residue. The order of the fields is J gene, D gene, clone size, V gene, CDR3 protein, CDR3 DNA. The D gene is left open where the match is weak. Some rows have no size entry. The others give once, few or many, or a class for an expanded clone.

TRBJ1-5 | . | . | TRBV5-5 | CASSLLSNQPQHF | TGTGCCAGCAGCTTGCTGAGCAATCAGCCCCAGCATTTT
TRBJ1-1 | TRBD1 | . | TRBV24-1 | CATSEDGGQATEAFF | TGTGCCACCAGTGAAGACGGGGGACAGGCCACTGAAGCTTTCTTT
TRBJ2-2 | . | . | TRBV7-9 | CASSDGTTTGELFF | TGTGCCAGCAGCGACGGGACAACCACCGGGGAGCTGTTTTTT
TRBJ2-3 | TRBD1 | once | TRBV27 | CASSPGQVGQYF | TGTGCCAGCAGCCCGGGACAGGTGGGGCAGTATTTT
TRBJ2-1 | TRBD2 | . | TRBV5-4 | CASSLGQRGGRGEQFF | TGTGCCAGCAGCTTGGGGCAGCGGGGGGGCCGCGGTGAGCAGTTCTTC
TRBJ1-6 | . | . | TRBV6-5 | CASSSGLNSPLHF | TGTGCCAGCAGTTCAGGGCTCAATTCACCCCTCCACTTT
TRBJ2-5 | . | . | TRBV5-1 | CASSLGASVETQYF | TGCGCCAGCAGCTTGGGGGCTAGCGTTGAGACCCAGTACTTC
TRBJ2-7 | . | many | TRBV5-8 | CASSFGTLNAYEQYF | TGTGCCAGCAGCTTCGGGACACTCAACGCCTACGAGCAGTACTTC
TRBJ2-7 | TRBD1 | . | TRBV6-5 | CASSYSDRTYEQYF | TGTGCCAGCAGTTACTCGGACAGGACCTACGAGCAGTACTTC
TRBJ1-5 | . | few | TRBV2 | CASRGGGGPQHF | TGTGCCAGCAGAGGTGGGGGAGGACCCCAGCATTTT
TRBJ2-5 | TRBD2 | . | TRBV10-3 | CAISVGSGGQYQETQYF | TGTGCCATCAGTGTAGGTAGCGGGGGGCAGTACCAAGAGACCCAGTACTTC
TRBJ2-7 | . | . | TRBV11-2 | CASSSRDITYEQYF | TGTGCCAGCAGCTCCCGGGACATAACCTACGAGCAGTACTTC
TRBJ1-2 | . | . | TRBV6-5 | CARRPTGGAGGYTF | TGTGCCCGCAGGCCCACGGGGGGGGCGGGTGGCTACACCTTC
TRBJ2-1 | TRBD1 | . | TRBV7-8 | CASSSIWTGEVIGEQFF | TGTGCCAGCAGCTCAATTTGGACAGGGGAGGTAATCGGTGAGCAGTTCTTC
TRBJ2-2 | TRBD1 | few | TRBV7-9 | CASSPGTGNTGELFF | TGTGCCAGCAGCCCGGGGACAGGGAACACCGGGGAGCTGTTTTTT